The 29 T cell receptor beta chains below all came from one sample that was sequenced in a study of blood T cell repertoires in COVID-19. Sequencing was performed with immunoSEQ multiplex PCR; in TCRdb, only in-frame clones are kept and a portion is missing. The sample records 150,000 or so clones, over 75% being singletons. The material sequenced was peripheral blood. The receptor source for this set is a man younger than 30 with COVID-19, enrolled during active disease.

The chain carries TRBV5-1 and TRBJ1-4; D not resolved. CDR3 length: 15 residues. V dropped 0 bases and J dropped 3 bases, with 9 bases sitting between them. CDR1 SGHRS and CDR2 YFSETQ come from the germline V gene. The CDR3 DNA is TGCGCCAGCAGCTTGGTTACAGCTTCTAATGAAAAACTGTTTTTT. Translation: CASSLVTASNEKLFF.

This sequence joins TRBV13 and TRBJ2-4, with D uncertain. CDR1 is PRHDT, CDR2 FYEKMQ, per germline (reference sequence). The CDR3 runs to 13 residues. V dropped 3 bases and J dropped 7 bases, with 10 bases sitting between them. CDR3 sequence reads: CASSFATGNIQYF. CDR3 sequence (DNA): TGTGCCAGCAGCTTCGCAACCGGGAACATTCAGTACTTC.

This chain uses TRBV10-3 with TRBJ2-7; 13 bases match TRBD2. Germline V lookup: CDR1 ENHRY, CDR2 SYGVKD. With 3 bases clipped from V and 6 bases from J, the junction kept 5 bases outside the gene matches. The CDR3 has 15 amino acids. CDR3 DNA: TGTGCCATCAGTGATACTGGACTAGCGGGAGTCGAGCAGTACTTC. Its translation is CAISDTGLAGVEQYF.

DNA for the CDR3: TGTGCCAGCAGTTACTCGGTACTAGCGGGAGGGCCAACCCACTACGAGCAGTACTTC. Residues: CASSYSVLAGGPTHYEQYF. This sequence joins TRBV6-2 or TRBV6-3 and TRBJ2-7, with 13 bases matching TRBD2. The trim removed 0 bases at V and 3 bases at J, leaving 11 bases unmatched. This CDR3 contains 19 residues. Germline V gene lookup returns CDR1 MNHEY and CDR2 SVGEGT.

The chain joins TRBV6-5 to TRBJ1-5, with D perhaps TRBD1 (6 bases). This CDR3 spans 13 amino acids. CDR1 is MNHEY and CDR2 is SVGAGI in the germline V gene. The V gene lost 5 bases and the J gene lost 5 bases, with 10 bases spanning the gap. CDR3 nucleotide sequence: TGTGCCAGCAGTCCTGCAGGGGATCAGCCCCAGCATTTT. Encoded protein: CASSPAGDQPQHF.

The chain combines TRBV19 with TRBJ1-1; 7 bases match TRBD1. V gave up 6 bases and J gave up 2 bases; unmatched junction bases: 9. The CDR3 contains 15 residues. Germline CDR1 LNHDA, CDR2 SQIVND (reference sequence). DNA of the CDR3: TGTGCCAGTAGCCCAGACAGGGAAGGAAACACTGAAGCTTTCTTT. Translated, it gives CASSPDREGNTEAFF. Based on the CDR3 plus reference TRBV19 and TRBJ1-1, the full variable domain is DGGITQSPKYLFRKEGQNVTLSCEQNLNHDAMYWYRQDPGQGLRLIYYSQIVNDFQKGDIAEGYSVSREKKESFPLTVTSAQKNPTAFYLCASSPDREGNTEAFFGQGTRLTVV.

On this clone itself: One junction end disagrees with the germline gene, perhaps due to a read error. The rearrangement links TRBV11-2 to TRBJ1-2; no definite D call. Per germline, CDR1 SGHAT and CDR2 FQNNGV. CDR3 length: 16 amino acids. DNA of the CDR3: TGTGCCAGCAGCTTAGAGTACAGCCGCCCTAAATATGGCTACACCTTC. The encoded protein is CASSLEYSRPKYGYTF.

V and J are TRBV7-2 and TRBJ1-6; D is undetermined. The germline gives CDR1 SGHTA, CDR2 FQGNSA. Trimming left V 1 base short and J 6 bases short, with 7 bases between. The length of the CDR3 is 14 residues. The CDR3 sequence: CASSLDSTNSPLHF. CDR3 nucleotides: TGTGCCAGCAGCTTAGACAGTACTAATTCACCCCTCCACTTT. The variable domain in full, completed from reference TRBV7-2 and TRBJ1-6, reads GAGVSQSPSNKVTEKGKDVELRCDPISGHTALYWYRQSLGQGLEFLIYFQGNSAPDKSGLPSDRFSAERTGGSVSTLTIQRTQQEDSAVYLCASSLDSTNSPLHFGNGTRLTVT.

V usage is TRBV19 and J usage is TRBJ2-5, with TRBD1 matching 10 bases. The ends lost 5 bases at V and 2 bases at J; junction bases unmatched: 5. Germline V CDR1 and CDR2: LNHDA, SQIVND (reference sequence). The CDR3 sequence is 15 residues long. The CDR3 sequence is CASSWTGGSQETQYF. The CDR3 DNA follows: TGTGCCAGTAGTTGGACAGGGGGGAGTCAAGAGACCCAGTACTTC. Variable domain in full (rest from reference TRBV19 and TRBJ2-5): DGGITQSPKYLFRKEGQNVTLSCEQNLNHDAMYWYRQDPGQGLRLIYYSQIVNDFQKGDIAEGYSVSREKKESFPLTVTSAQKNPTAFYLCASSWTGGSQETQYFGPGTRLLVL.

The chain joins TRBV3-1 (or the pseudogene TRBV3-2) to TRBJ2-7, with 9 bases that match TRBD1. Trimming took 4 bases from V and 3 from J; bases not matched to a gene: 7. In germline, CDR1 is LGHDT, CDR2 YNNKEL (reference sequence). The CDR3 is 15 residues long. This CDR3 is CASSRDRAPHYEQYF. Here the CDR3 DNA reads TGTGCCAGCAGCCGGGACAGGGCTCCGCACTACGAGCAGTACTTC.

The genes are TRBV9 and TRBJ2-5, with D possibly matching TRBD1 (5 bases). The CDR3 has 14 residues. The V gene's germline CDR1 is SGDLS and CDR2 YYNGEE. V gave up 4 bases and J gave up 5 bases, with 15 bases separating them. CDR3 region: CASSTSGFRETQYF. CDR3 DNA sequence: TGTGCCAGCAGCACCTCAGGGTTCCGGGAGACCCAGTACTTC.

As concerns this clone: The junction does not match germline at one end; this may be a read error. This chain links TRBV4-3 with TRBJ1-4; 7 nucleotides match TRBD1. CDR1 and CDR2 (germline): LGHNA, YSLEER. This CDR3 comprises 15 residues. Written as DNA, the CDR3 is TGCGCCAGCAGCCAAGGGGACAGAGGGGAAGAAAAACTGCTTTTT. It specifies CASSQGDRGEEKLLF.

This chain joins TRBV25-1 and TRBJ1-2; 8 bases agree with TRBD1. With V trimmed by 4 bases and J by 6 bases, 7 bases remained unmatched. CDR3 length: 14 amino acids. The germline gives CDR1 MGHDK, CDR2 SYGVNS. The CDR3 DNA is TGTGCCAGCAGTGGCCCGGACAGGGTAGATGGCTACACCTTC. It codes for CASSGPDRVDGYTF.

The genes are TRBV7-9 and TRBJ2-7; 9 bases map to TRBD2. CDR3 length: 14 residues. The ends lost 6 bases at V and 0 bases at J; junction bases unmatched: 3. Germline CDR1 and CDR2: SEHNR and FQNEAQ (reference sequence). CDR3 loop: CASSSAGGSYEQYF. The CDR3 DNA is TGTGCCAGCAGTTCAGCGGGAGGCTCCTACGAGCAGTACTTC.

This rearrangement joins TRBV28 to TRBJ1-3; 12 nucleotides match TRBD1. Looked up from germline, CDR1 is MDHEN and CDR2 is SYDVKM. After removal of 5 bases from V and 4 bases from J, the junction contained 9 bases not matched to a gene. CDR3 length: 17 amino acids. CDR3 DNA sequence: TGTGCCAGCAGTCTCATCCGGGACAGGGGGCTAGGAAACACCATATATTTT. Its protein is CASSLIRDRGLGNTIYF.

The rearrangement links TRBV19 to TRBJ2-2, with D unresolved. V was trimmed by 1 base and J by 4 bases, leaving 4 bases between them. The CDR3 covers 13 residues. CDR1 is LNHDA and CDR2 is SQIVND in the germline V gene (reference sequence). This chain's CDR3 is CASSIGGTGELFF. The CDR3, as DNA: TGTGCCAGTAGTATAGGCGGCACCGGGGAGCTGTTTTTT.

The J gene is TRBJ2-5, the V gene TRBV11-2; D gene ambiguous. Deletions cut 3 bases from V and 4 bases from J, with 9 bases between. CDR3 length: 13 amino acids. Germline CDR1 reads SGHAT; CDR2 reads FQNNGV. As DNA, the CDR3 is TGTGCCAGCAGCTTCGGGTATGGAGAGACCCAGTACTTC. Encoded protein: CASSFGYGETQYF.

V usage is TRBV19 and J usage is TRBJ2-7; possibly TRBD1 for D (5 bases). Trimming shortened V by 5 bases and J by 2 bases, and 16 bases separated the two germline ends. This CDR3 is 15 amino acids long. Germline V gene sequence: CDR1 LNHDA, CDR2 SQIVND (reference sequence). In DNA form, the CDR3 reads TGTGCCAGTAGTCCCCGACAGAGCACCACCTACGAGCAGTACTTC. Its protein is CASSPRQSTTYEQYF.

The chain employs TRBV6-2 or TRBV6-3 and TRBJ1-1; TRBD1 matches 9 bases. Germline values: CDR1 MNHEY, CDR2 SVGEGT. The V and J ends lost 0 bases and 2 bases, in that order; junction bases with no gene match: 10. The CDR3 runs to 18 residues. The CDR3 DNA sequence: TGTGCCAGCAGTTACTCGATAGGGACAGGGATTGGAAACACTGAAGCTTTCTTT. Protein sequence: CASSYSIGTGIGNTEAFF.

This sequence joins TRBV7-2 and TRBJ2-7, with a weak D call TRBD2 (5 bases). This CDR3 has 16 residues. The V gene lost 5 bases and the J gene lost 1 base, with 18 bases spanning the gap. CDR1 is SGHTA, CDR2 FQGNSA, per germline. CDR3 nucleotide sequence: TGTGCCAGCAGCCCGCACACGGGGAGCGGTTCCTACGAGCAGTACTTC. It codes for CASSPHTGSGSYEQYF.

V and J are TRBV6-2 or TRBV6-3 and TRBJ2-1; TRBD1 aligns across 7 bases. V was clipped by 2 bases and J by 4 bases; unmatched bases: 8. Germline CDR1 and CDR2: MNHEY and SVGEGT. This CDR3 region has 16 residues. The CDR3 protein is CASSYIRQGLYNEQFF. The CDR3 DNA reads TGTGCCAGCAGTTACATCCGACAGGGTCTATACAATGAGCAGTTCTTC.

CDR3 nucleotide sequence: TGCGCCAGCAGCCTTGACAGAGCCTCTGGAAACACCATATATTTT. Translating it yields CASSLDRASGNTIYF. This chain links TRBV10-2 with TRBJ1-3; maybe TRBD1 (5 bases). Germline CDR1 reads WSHSY; CDR2 reads SAAADI. This CDR3 has 15 residues. V was cut by 6 bases and J by 0 bases, with 12 bases left in between.

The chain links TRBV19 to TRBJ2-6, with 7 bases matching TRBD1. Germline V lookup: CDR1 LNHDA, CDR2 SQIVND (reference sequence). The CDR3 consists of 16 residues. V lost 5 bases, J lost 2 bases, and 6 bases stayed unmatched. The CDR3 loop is CASSAYRGTGANVLTF. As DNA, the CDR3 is TGTGCCAGTAGTGCTTACAGGGGAACTGGGGCCAACGTCCTGACTTTC.

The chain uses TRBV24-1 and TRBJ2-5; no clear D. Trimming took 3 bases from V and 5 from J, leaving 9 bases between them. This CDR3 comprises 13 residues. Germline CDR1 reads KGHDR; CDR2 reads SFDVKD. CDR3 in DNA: TGTGCCACCAGTGATCGCGGCGCGGAGACCCAGTACTTC. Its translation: CATSDRGAETQYF.

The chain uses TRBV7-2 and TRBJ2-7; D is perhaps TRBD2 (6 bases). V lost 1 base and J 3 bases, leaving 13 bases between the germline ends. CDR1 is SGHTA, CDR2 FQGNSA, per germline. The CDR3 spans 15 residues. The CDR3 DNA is TGTGCCAGCAGCTTAGTTCCGGGGGTTAGCTACGAGCAGTACTTC. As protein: CASSLVPGVSYEQYF. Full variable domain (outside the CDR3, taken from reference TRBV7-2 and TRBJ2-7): GAGVSQSPSNKVTEKGKDVELRCDPISGHTALYWYRQSLGQGLEFLIYFQGNSAPDKSGLPSDRFSAERTGGSVSTLTIQRTQQEDSAVYLCASSLVPGVSYEQYFGPGTRLTVT.

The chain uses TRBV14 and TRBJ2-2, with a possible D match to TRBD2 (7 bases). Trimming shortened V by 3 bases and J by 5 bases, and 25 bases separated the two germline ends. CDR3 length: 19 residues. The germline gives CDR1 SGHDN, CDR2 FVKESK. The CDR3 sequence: CASSHKVAVGGRRTGELFF. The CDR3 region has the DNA TGTGCCAGCAGCCACAAAGTGGCTGTGGGGGGGCGCCGGACCGGGGAGCTGTTTTTT. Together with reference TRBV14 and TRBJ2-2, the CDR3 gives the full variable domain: EAGVTQFPSHSVIEKGQTVTLRCDPISGHDNLYWYRRVMGKEIKFLLHFVKESKQDESGMPNNRFLAERTGGTYSTLKVQPAELEDSGVYFCASSHKVAVGGRRTGELFFGEGSRLTVL.

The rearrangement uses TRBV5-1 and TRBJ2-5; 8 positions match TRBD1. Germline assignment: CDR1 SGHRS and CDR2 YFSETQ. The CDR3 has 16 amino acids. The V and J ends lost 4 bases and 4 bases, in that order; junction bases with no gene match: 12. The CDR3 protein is CASSNIFTGGTETQYF. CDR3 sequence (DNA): TGCGCCAGCAGCAACATCTTCACAGGGGGTACAGAGACCCAGTACTTC.

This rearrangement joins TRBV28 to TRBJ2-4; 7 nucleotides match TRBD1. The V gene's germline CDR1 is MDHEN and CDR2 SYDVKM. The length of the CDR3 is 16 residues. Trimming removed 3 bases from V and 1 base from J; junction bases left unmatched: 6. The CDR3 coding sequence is TGTGCCAGCAGTTTTTCGAGGGGGCTTGCCAAAAACATTCAGTACTTC. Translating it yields CASSFSRGLAKNIQYF.

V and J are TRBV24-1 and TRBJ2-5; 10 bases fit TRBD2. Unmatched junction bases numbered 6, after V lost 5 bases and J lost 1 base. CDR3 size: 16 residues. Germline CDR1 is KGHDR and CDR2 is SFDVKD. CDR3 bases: TGTGCCACCAGTGCCCCAGGGACTAGCGCCCAAGAGACCCAGTACTTC. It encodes CATSAPGTSAQETQYF.